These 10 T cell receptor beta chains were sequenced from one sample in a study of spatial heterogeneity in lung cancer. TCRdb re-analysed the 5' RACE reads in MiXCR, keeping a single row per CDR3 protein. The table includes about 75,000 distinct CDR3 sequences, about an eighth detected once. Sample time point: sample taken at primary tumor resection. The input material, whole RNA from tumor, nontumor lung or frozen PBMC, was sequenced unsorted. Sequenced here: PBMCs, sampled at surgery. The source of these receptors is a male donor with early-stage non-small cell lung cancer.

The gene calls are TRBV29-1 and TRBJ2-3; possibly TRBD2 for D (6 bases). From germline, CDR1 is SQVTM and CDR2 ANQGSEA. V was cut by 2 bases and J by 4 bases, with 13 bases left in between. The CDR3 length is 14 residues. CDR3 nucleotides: TGCAGCGTTGAAAGGGAGGTGAGGTCAGATACGCAGTATTTT. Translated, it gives CSVEREVRSDTQYF.

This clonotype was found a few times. The CDR3 loop is CASSSLQGSDEQFF. The CDR3 region has the DNA TGTGCCAGCAGCTCCCTACAGGGGAGTGATGAGCAGTTCTTC. The chain carries TRBV11-3 and TRBJ2-1; 7 bases align to TRBD1. Per germline, CDR1 SGHNT and CDR2 YENEEA. V was pared by 4 bases and J by 8 bases, with 8 bases of the junction left unmatched. The CDR3 is 14 amino acids.

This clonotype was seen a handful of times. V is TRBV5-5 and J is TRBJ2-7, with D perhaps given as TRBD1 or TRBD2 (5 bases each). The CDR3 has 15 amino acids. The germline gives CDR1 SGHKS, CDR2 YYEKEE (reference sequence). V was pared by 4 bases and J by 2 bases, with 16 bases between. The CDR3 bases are TGTGCCAGCAGCCACATGGTGGGGGTTGCCTACGAGCAGTACTTC. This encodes CASSHMVGVAYEQYF.

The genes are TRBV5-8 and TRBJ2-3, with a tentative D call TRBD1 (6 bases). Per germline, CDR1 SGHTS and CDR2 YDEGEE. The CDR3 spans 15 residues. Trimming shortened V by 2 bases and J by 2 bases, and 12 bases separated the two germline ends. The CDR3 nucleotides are TGTGCCAGCAGCTTACAGGGCATGGACACAGATACGCAGTATTTT. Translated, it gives CASSLQGMDTDTQYF.

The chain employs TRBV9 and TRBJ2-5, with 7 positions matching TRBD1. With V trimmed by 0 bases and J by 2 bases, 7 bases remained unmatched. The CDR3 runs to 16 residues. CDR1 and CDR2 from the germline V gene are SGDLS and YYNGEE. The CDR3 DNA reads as TGTGCCAGCAGCGTAGGACAGGGTTCCTCTCAAGAGACCCAGTACTTC. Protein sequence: CASSVGQGSSQETQYF.

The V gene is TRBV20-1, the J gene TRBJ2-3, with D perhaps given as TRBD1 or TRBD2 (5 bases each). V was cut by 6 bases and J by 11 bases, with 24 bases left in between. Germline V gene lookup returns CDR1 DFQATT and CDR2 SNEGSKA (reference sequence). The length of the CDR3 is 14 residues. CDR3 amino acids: CSANSGTLQARQYF. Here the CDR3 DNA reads TGCAGTGCCAACTCCGGGACCCTTCAGGCCCGGCAGTATTTT.

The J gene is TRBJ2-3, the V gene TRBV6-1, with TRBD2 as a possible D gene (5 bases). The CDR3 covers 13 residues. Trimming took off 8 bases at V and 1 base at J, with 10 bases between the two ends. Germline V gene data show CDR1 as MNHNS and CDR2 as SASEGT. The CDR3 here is CASRAEGTDTQYF. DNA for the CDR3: TGTGCCAGCCGAGCGGAGGGCACAGATACGCAGTATTTT.

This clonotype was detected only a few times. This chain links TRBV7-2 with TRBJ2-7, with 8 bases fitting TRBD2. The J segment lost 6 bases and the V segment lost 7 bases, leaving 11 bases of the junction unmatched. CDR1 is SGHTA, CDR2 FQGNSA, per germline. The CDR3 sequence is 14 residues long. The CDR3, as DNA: TGTGCCAGCAACCCCGGGGGGGGCCCTCTCGAGCAGTACTTC. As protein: CASNPGGGPLEQYF.

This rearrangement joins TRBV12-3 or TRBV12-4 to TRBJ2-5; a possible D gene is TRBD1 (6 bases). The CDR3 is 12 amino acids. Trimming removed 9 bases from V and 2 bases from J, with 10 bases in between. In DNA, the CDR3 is TGTGCCAGTGGGGACATTCAAGAGACCCAGTACTTC. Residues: CASGDIQETQYF.

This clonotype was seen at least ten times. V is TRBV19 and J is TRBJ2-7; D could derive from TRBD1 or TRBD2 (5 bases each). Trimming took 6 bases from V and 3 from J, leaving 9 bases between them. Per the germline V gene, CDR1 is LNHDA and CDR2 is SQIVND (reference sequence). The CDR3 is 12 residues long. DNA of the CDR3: TGTGCCAGTAGCCGGGACCTCTACGAGCAGTACTTC. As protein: CASSRDLYEQYF.